This T cell receptor beta chain was sequenced in a study of TIL therapy for anti-PD-1-resistant metastatic lung cancer. Study-wide points: Treatment-naive, never-smoker and oncogene-addicted patients were overrepresented in this highly selected cohort. The baseline peripheral repertoire was partially replaced by infused TIL clonotypes that later decayed.

As for time point: pre-treatment sample, taken before nivolumab and TIL therapy. A note on this clone: No antigen is known for it.

The libraries were made with immunoSEQ v3. Clones were read by immunoSEQ multiplex PCR, and TCRdb kept only the in-frame ones, dropping some. The sample yields 36,000 or so clones, 73% seen once. V was shortened by 3 bases and J by 0 bases, with 5 bases between the two germline ends. This CDR3 has 13 residues. Germline-derived CDR1 and CDR2 are MNHEY and SMNVEV (reference sequence). The source was blood, collected at baseline. The chain couples TRBV27 to TRBJ1-2; D not resolved. The clonotype originates from a person aged 25-79 years with non-small cell lung cancer. This CDR3 is CASSFRANYGYTF. The CDR3 DNA reads as TGTGCCAGCAGTTTTCGGGCTAACTATGGCTACACCTTC.